This T cell receptor (beta chain) was documented in a study of T cell changes during pregnancy in multiple sclerosis. V lost 5 bases, J lost 3 bases, and 11 bases lay in between. Per the germline V gene, CDR1 is KGHSH and CDR2 is LQKENI. The CDR3 totals 13 residues. Profiling relied on immunoSEQ multiplex PCR, and the TCRdb table lists in-frame clones only, not all of them. The data show 85,000 to 100,000 clones, roughly 92% seen once. The TCR originated in a female donor with multiple sclerosis, enrolled in a pregnancy study. J is TRBJ2-7 and V is TRBV18, with TRBD1 as a possible D gene (6 bases). Here the sequenced sample was peripheral blood, taken after pregnancy. This chain's CDR3 is CASSEQGRYEQYF. CDR3 nucleotide sequence: TGTGCCAGCTCAGAGCAGGGGCGCTACGAGCAGTACTTC.